This T cell receptor beta chain was recovered during a study of T-cell reconstitution after alpha-beta-depleted transplantation in children. The table lists this clonotype with a few counts. It was with unique molecular identifiers that the TCRbeta library was prepared. TCRdb independently ran MiXCR on the PCR reads; one entry per CDR3 protein. The sample lists approximately 390,000 distinct CDR3 sequences, roughly 11% occurring once. The CDR3 totals 15 residues. CDR1 is MRHNA, CDR2 SNTAGT, per germline. V was cut by 6 bases and J by 5 bases, with 17 bases left in between. The chain couples TRBV6-4 to TRBJ2-1; D remains ambiguous. The TCR comes from a human donor who donated a stem cell graft to a child with acute myeloid leukemia. This specimen was PBMCs from the stem cell graft donor, taken from the stem cell graft. CDR3 amino acids: CASSASPGLNNEQFF. CDR3 bases: TGTGCCAGCAGCGCAAGTCCAGGCCTAAACAATGAGCAGTTCTTC.